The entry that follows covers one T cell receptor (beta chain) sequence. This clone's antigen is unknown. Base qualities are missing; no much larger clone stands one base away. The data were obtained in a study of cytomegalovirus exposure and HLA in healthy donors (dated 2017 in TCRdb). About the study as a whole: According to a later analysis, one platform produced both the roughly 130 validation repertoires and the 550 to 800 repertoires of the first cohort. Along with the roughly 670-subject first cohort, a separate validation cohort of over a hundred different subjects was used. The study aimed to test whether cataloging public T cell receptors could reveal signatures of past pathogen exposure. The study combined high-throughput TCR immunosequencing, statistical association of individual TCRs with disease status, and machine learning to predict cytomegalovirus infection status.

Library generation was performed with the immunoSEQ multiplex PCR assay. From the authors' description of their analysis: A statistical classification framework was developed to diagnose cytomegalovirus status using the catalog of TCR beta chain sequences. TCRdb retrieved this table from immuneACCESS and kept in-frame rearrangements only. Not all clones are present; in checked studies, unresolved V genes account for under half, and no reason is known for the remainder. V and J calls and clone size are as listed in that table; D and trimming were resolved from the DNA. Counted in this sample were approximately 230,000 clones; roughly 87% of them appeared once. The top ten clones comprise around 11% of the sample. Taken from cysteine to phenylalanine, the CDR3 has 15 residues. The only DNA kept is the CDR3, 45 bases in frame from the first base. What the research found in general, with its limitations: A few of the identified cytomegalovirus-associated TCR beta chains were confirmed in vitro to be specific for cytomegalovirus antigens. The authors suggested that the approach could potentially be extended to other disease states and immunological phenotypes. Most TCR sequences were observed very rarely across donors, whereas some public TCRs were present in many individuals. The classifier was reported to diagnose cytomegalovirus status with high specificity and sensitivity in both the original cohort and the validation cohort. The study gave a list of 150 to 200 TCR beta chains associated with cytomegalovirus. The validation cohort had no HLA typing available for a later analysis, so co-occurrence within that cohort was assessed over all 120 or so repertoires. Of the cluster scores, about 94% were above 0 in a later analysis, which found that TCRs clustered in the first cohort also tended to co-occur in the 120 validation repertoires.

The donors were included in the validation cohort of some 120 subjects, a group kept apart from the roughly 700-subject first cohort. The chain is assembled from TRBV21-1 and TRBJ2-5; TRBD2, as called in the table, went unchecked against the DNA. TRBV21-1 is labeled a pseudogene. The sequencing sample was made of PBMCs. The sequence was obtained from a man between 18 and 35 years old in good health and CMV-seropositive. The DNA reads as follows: TGTGCCAGCAGACTAGCGGGAGGGCCGTTTGAGACCCAGTACTTC. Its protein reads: CASRLAGGPFETQYF.